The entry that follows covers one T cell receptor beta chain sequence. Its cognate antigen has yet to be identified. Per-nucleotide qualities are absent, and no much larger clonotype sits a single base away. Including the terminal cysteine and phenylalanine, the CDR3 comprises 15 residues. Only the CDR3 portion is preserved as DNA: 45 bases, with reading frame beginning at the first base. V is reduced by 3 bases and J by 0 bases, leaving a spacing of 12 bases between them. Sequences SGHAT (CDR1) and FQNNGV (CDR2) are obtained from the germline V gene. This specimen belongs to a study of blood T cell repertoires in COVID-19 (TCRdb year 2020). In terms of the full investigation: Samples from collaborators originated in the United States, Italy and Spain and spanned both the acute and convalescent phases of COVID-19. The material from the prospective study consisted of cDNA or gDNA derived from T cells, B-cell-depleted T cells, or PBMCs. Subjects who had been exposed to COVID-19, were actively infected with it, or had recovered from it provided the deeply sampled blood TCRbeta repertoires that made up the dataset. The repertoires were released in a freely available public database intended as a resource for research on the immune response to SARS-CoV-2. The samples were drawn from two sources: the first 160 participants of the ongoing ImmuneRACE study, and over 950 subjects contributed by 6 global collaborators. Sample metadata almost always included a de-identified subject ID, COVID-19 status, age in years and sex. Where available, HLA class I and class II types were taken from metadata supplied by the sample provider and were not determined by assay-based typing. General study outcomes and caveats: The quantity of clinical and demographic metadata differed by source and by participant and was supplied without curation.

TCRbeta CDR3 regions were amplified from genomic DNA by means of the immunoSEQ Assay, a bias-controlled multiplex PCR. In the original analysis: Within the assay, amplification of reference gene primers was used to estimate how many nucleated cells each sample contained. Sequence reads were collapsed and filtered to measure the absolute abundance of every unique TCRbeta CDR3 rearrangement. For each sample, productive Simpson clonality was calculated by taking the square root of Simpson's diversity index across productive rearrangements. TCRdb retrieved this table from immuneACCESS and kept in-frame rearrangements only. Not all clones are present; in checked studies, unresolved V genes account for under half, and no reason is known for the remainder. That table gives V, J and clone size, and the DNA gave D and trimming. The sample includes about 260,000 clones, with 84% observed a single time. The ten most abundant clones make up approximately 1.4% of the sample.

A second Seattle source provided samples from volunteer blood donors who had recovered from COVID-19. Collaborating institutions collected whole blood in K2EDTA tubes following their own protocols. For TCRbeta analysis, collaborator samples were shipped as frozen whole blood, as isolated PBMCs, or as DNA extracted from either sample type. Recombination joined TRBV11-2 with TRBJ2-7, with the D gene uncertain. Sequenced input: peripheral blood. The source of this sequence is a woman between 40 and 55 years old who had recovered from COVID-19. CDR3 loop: CASSLRQSGSYEQYF. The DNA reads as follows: TGTGCCAGCAGCTTGAGACAAAGTGGCTCCTACGAGCAGTACTTC.